These 18 T cell receptor beta chains share one sample of origin, sequenced in a study of blood T cell repertoires in COVID-19. Clones were sequenced by immunoSEQ multiplex PCR, and TCRdb holds only the in-frame ones, with some missing. This sample yields more than 85,000 clones, of which 80% to 85% are seen a single time; 37% belongs to the top ten. What was sequenced was peripheral blood. Receptors were obtained from a man of 80 years or more with acute or convalescent COVID-19.

V and J are TRBV6-5 and TRBJ1-5; weak D call: TRBD1 (6 bases). This CDR3 has 15 amino acids. Germline CDR1 MNHEY, CDR2 SVGAGI. The V end lost 6 bases, the J end lost 3 bases, and 15 bases lay between the germline ends. As DNA, the CDR3 is TGTGCCAGCAGGGCCGACAGGCTTTCCAATCAGCCCCAGCATTTT. Amino acid sequence: CASRADRLSNQPQHF.

Here the CDR3 reads CASGGGYPDYGYTF. The CDR3 DNA is TGCGCCAGCGGTGGAGGATACCCGGATTATGGCTACACCTTC. This chain joins TRBV5-1 and TRBJ1-2; D gene unclear. CDR3 size: 14 residues. With 7 bases removed from V and 5 bases from J, the gap between germline ends came to 18 bases. Germline V lookup: CDR1 SGHRS, CDR2 YFSETQ.

This chain links TRBV29-1 with TRBJ1-2; TRBD1 matches at 11 bases. The germline gives CDR1 SQVTM, CDR2 ANQGSEA. With 5 bases clipped from V and 3 bases from J, the junction kept 11 bases outside the gene matches. The CDR3 loop spans 16 amino acids. CDR3 amino acids: CSVRPRTGGDDYGYTF. CDR3 DNA: TGCAGCGTTCGACCTAGGACAGGGGGCGACGACTATGGCTACACCTTC.

The V and J genes are TRBV19 and TRBJ2-1; a possible D gene is TRBD2 (6 bases). V was clipped by 6 bases and J by 5 bases, with 14 bases between them. From germline, CDR1 is LNHDA and CDR2 SQIVND (reference sequence). The CDR3 loop spans 14 amino acids. As DNA, the CDR3 is TGTGCCAGTAGCAAGGACTACCCTGACAATGAGCAGTTCTTC. It is translated as CASSKDYPDNEQFF.

This chain uses TRBV11-3 with TRBJ2-7; TRBD2 matches 7 bases. The length of the CDR3 is 13 residues. Losses at the gene ends were 4 bases for V and 6 bases for J; bases not matched to a gene: 6. Germline lookup yields CDR1 SGHNT and CDR2 YENEEA. CDR3 loop: CASSSLGGGEQYF. The CDR3 region has the DNA TGTGCCAGCAGCTCCTTGGGGGGGGGCGAGCAGTACTTC. The variable domain in full, completed from reference TRBV11-3 and TRBJ2-7, reads EAGVVQSPRYKIIEKKQPVAFWCNPISGHNTLYWYLQNLGQGPELLIRYENEEAVDDSQLPKDRFSAERLKGVDSTLKIQPAELGDSAVYLCASSSLGGGEQYFGPGTRLTVT.

V usage is TRBV11-1 and J usage is TRBJ2-7; possible D gene TRBD2, 6 bases. The V end lost 5 bases, the J end lost 2 bases, and 19 bases lay between the germline ends. The CDR3 sequence is 16 residues long. Germline assignment: CDR1 SGHAT and CDR2 FQDESV (reference sequence). The DNA for the CDR3 is TGTGCCAGCAGCCAAGGATGGAGGGGCAGCGCCTACGAGCAGTACTTC. Protein: CASSQGWRGSAYEQYF.

V usage is TRBV5-1 and J usage is TRBJ2-2; 7 positions match TRBD1. The CDR3 is 17 residues long. Germline V lookup: CDR1 SGHRS, CDR2 YFSETQ. V lost 4 bases, J lost 2 bases, and 11 bases stayed unmatched. In nucleotides, the CDR3 is TGCGCCAGCAGCAAAGGACAGGCGACTTTAAACACCGGGGAGCTGTTTTTT. Translating it yields CASSKGQATLNTGELFF.

This clone has just one count. The V call is TRBV6-5, the J call TRBJ2-7; 7 bases align to TRBD1. With 6 bases clipped from V and 1 base from J, the junction kept 9 bases outside the gene matches. Germline assignment: CDR1 MNHEY and CDR2 SVGAGI. The CDR3 is made up of 15 amino acids. CDR3 coding DNA: TGTGCCAGCAGATCCGGGACAGTAGTTTCCTACGAGCAGTACTTC. This sequence encodes CASRSGTVVSYEQYF.

The rearrangement links TRBV27 to TRBJ2-1, with 13 nucleotides matching TRBD2. The length of the CDR3 is 18 residues. Germline lookup yields CDR1 MNHEY and CDR2 SMNVEV (reference sequence). After removal of 5 bases from V and 1 base from J, the junction contained 8 bases not matched to a gene. CDR3 nucleotides: TGTGCCAGCAGTCCTCGGACTAGCGGGAGAGAGTCCTACAATGAGCAGTTCTTC. Translating gives CASSPRTSGRESYNEQFF.

The CDR3 DNA reads TGTGCCAGCAGCTTGGACAGCCATAATGAAAAACTGTTTTTT. It codes for CASSLDSHNEKLFF. The V and J genes are TRBV5-6 and TRBJ1-4; no reliable D call. CDR1 is SGHDT, CDR2 YYEEEE, per germline. Between the trimmed V and J ends, which lost 0 bases and 4 bases, there was a span of 7 bases. CDR3 length: 14 amino acids.

The gene calls are TRBV28 and TRBJ2-1; a weak D match, TRBD2 (5 bases). CDR3 length equals 13 residues. V lost 10 bases and J lost 5, with 15 bases in between. In germline, CDR1 is MDHEN, CDR2 SYDVKM. The CDR3 here is CATILDWNNEQFF. For the CDR3, the DNA is TGTGCCACTATTCTGGACTGGAACAATGAGCAGTTCTTC. The full variable domain, rest sourced from reference TRBV28 and TRBJ2-1, is DVKVTQSSRYLVKRTGEKVFLECVQDMDHENMFWYRQDPGLGLRLIYFSYDVKMKEKGDIPEGYSVSREKKERFSLILESASTNQTSMYLCATILDWNNEQFFGPGTRLTVL.

The V and J genes are TRBV9 and TRBJ2-6; weak D call: TRBD1 (5 bases). Germline V CDR1 and CDR2: SGDLS, YYNGEE. The germline V and J ends were trimmed by 4 bases and 2 bases, with 13 bases remaining between them. This CDR3 is built from 16 residues. The CDR3 spells CASSTRQSTGANVLTF. CDR3 in DNA: TGTGCCAGCAGCACCCGACAGTCTACTGGGGCCAACGTCCTGACTTTC.

The genes are TRBV5-1 and TRBJ1-4; the D gene is possibly TRBD1 (6 bases). Germline V gene data show CDR1 as SGHRS and CDR2 as YFSETQ. The ends were cut back, 3 bases at V and 7 bases at J, with 13 bases in the middle. The length of the CDR3 is 14 residues. The CDR3 reads CASSSGGTGEKLFF. CDR3 bases: TGCGCCAGCAGCTCTGGGGGCACGGGTGAAAAACTGTTTTTT. Full variable domain (remainder filled in from reference TRBV5-1 and TRBJ1-4): KAGVTQTPRYLIKTRGQQVTLSCSPISGHRSVSWYQQTPGQGLQFLFEYFSETQRNKGNFPGRFSGRQFSNSRSEMNVSTLELGDSALYLCASSSGGTGEKLFFGSGTQLSVL.

This chain connects TRBV27 to TRBJ2-7, with 15 positions matching TRBD2. J lost 0 bases, V lost 4 bases, and 4 bases had no gene match. The CDR3 totals 17 residues. Looked up from germline, CDR1 is MNHEY and CDR2 is SMNVEV (reference sequence). CDR3 bases: TGTGCCAGCAGTTCTAGGACTAGCGGGAGGGCCTCCTACGAGCAGTACTTC. It yields the protein CASSSRTSGRASYEQYF.

The chain has TRBV30 and TRBJ1-1, with D perhaps TRBD1 (6 bases). Germline CDR1 reads GTSNPN; CDR2 reads SVGIG (reference sequence). The V and J ends lost 0 bases and 1 base respectively, with 6 bases between them. The CDR3 contains 13 residues. The CDR3 DNA follows: TGTGCCTGGAGTGTACAGGGGAACACTGAAGCTTTCTTT. Amino acids: CAWSVQGNTEAFF.

The chain uses TRBV9 and TRBJ2-5, with a weak D call TRBD1 (6 bases). The CDR3 has 13 amino acids. V dropped 1 base and J dropped 4 bases, with 8 bases sitting between them. Germline values: CDR1 SGDLS, CDR2 YYNGEE. CDR3 protein: CASSVNRAETQYF. CDR3 coding DNA: TGTGCCAGCAGCGTAAACAGGGCAGAGACCCAGTACTTC. The complete variable domain, with remaining parts taken from reference TRBV9 and TRBJ2-5, reads DSGVTQTPKHLITATGQRVTLRCSPRSGDLSVYWYQQSLDQGLQFLIQYYNGEERAKGNILERFSAQQFPDLHSELNLSSLELGDSALYFCASSVNRAETQYFGPGTRLLVL.

Only one count was recorded for this clone. The chain links TRBV5-4 to TRBJ2-5; possibly TRBD2 for D (5 bases). Per germline, CDR1 SGHNT and CDR2 YYREEE (reference sequence). Trimming shortened V by 4 bases and J by 2 bases, and 18 bases separated the two germline ends. The length of the CDR3 is 16 residues. The CDR3 sequence is CASSPSSRGGQETQYF. The CDR3 DNA follows: TGTGCCAGCAGCCCTAGTAGCCGGGGTGGGCAAGAGACCCAGTACTTC.

The chain has TRBV19 and TRBJ2-4; a possible D gene is TRBD2 (6 bases). The CDR3 sequence is 16 residues long. The V end lost 4 bases, the J end lost 1 base, and 14 bases lay between the germline ends. The V gene's germline CDR1 is LNHDA and CDR2 SQIVND (reference sequence). CDR3 loop: CASSTNGRGAKNIQYF. The CDR3 coding sequence is TGTGCCAGTAGTACAAACGGGAGAGGTGCCAAAAACATTCAGTACTTC.